This T cell receptor beta chain was captured by sequencing in a study of regulatory T cells in long-lasting Graves disease. V was pared by 6 bases and J by 9 bases, with 5 bases of the junction left unmatched. This CDR3 is built from 13 residues. According to the study, TCR beta libraries were built with iRepertoire HTBI primers and CDR3-region Arm-PCR. MiXCR was run by TCRdb on the multiplex PCR reads, yielding one entry per CDR3 protein. The data hold hundreds of thousands of distinct CDR3 sequences, with less than 20% observed a single time. This clonotype was picked up many times. Its antigen is not identified. Study-wide results and caveats: Persistent cases of Graves' showed reduced TCR diversity relative to newly diagnosed patients. Persistent patients shared more public clonotypes (2,741) than newly diagnosed patients (approximately 1,000). Researchers examined only peripheral blood and not thyroid tissue.

Time point defined: persistent/refractory GD, antithyroid drugs over 5 years with positive TRAb. PBMCs provided the RNA from which the TCR library was made. The specimen comprised peripheral blood mononuclear cells (PBMCs), sampled when the disease was refractory, from a patient treated with antithyroid drugs. The TCR comes from a female donor with Graves disease. The chain joins TRBV12-3 or TRBV12-4 to TRBJ1-6, with 7 nucleotides matching TRBD1. The chain's CDR3 is CASRTGSSSPLHF. Written as DNA, the CDR3 is TGTGCCAGCAGGACAGGGAGCAGTTCACCCCTCCACTTT.